This entry describes one T cell receptor beta chain. Germline V lookup: CDR1 SNHLY, CDR2 FYNNEI. V lost 4 bases to trimming and J lost 5 bases, with 7 bases between them. There are 12 residues in the CDR3. Here immunoSEQ multiplex PCR was the method, and the copy in TCRdb shows in-frame clones only, minus some. The data show about 110,000 clones, roughly 87% seen once. The data derive from a study of blood T cell repertoires in COVID-19. The V gene is TRBV2, the J gene TRBJ2-3; D is perhaps TRBD1 (5 bases). The sequence derives from a man aged 45-65 years with acute or convalescent COVID-19. The sample comprised peripheral blood. The CDR3 reads CASSAGLDTQYF. In nucleotides, the CDR3 is TGTGCCAGCAGTGCAGGGCTAGATACGCAGTATTTT. Using reference TRBV2 and TRBJ2-3 for the parts outside the CDR3, the full variable domain is EPEVTQTPSHQVTQMGQEVILRCVPISNHLYFYWYRQILGQKVEFLVSFYNNEISEKSEIFDDQFSVERPDGSNFTLKIRSTKLEDSAMYFCASSAGLDTQYFGPGTRLTVL.